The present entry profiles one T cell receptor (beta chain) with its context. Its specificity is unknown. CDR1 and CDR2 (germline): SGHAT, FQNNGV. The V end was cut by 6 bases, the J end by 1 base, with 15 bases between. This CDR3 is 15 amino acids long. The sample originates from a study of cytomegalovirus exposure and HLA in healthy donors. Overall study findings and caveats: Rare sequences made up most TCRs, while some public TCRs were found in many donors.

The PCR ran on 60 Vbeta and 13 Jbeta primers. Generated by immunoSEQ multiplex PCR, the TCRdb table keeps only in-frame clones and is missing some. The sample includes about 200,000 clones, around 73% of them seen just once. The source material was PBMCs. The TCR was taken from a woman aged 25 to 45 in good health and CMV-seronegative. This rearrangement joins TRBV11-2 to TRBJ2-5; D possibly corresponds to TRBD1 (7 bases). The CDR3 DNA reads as TGTGCCAGCAGTGTCGGAGGGGGCACCCAAGAGACCCAGTACTTC. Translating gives CASSVGGGTQETQYF.